This T cell receptor (beta chain) was sequenced in a study of blood T cell repertoires in COVID-19. Study overall: COVID-19 samples from acute and convalescent phases originated in the United States, Italy and Spain. PBMCs, B-cell-depleted T cells, or T cells provided the cDNA or gDNA that made up the material.

Original processing notes: How many nucleated cells were present was estimated from reference gene primer amplification. This table comes from immunoSEQ multiplex PCR, and its TCRdb copy is limited to in-frame clones, with some not included. V and J calls and clone size are those listed in that table; D and trimming were worked out from the DNA. The sample lists around 71,000 clones; approximately 80% were seen once. Germline V CDR1 and CDR2: MNHEY, SMNVEV (reference sequence). V was pared by 4 bases and J by 7 bases, with 13 bases between. The CDR3 loop spans 14 amino acids. The sequenced material came from peripheral blood. The sequence was obtained from a man in his 70s with acute or convalescent COVID-19. The gene calls are TRBV27 and TRBJ1-4, with D tentatively TRBD1 (5 bases). Here the CDR3 reads CASSYRQNREKLFF. The CDR3 bases are TGTGCCAGCAGTTATAGACAGAACCGTGAAAAACTGTTTTTT.